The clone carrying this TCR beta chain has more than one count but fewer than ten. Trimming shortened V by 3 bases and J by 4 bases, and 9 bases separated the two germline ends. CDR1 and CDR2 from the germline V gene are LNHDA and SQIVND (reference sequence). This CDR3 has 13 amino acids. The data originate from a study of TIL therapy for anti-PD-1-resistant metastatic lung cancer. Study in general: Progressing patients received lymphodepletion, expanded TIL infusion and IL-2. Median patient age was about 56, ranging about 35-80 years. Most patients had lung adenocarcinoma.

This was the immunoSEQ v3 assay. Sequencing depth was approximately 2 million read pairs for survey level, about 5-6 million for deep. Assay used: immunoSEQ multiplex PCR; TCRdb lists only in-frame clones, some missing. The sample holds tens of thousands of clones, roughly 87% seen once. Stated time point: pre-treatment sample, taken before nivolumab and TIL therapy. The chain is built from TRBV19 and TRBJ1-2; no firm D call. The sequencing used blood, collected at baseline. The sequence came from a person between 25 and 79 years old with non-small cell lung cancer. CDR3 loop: CASSMTDFYGYTF. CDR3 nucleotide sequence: TGTGCCAGTAGTATGACCGACTTCTATGGCTACACCTTC.